These T cell receptor beta chains were read from a single sample in a study of blood T cell repertoires in COVID-19. Generated by immunoSEQ multiplex PCR, the TCRdb table keeps only in-frame clones and is missing some. The table has more than 300,000 clones, about 89% seen once. The sample consisted of peripheral blood. The receptors were sampled from a woman aged 25 to 39 with COVID-19, enrolled during active disease. CDR3s include the opening cysteine and the closing phenylalanine or tryptophan. The D gene is left open where the match is weak. Clone size appears in some rows only: once, few, many, or a class for an expanded clone.

abundance: -
v_gene: TRBV27
j_gene: TRBJ2-3
d_gene: -
CDR3nt: TGTGCCAGCAGCAGGGTAGCAAGTCTAGATACGCAGTATTTT
CDR3aa: CASSRVASLDTQYF

abundance: -
v_gene: TRBV30
j_gene: TRBJ1-6
d_gene: -
CDR3nt: TGTGCCTGGAGTGGGACGGCGGGTATTTCACCCCTCCACTTT
CDR3aa: CAWSGTAGISPLHF

abundance: -
v_gene: TRBV28
j_gene: TRBJ2-7
d_gene: TRBD2
CDR3nt: TGTGCCAGCACTTTAGCGGGACCTCCCTACGAGCAGTACTTC
CDR3aa: CASTLAGPPYEQYF

abundance: -
v_gene: TRBV28
j_gene: TRBJ2-1
d_gene: TRBD2
CDR3nt: TGTGCCAGCAGTTTAGGCCCCAAGACTAGCGGGAGTTACAATGAGCAGTTCTTC
CDR3aa: CASSLGPKTSGSYNEQFF

abundance: few
v_gene: TRBV15
j_gene: TRBJ2-7
d_gene: TRBD1
CDR3nt: TGTGCCACCAGCAGACTCCGGGACAGGGGGTACGAGCAGTACTTC
CDR3aa: CATSRLRDRGYEQYF

abundance: -
v_gene: TRBV4-1
j_gene: TRBJ2-7
d_gene: TRBD1
CDR3nt: TGCGCCAGCAGCCAAGACCCAGGGGGCTACGAGCAGTACTTC
CDR3aa: CASSQDPGGYEQYF

abundance: -
v_gene: TRBV4-1
j_gene: TRBJ2-5
d_gene: TRBD1
CDR3nt: TGCGCCAGCAGCCAGTGGACAGGGGGGAGTGCAGAGACCCAGTACTTC
CDR3aa: CASSQWTGGSAETQYF

abundance: -
v_gene: TRBV27
j_gene: TRBJ2-3
d_gene: TRBD1
CDR3nt: TGTGCCAGCAGGCCCAGGGGGCGCACAGATACGCAGTATTTT
CDR3aa: CASRPRGRTDTQYF

abundance: -
v_gene: TRBV5-4
j_gene: TRBJ2-7
d_gene: TRBD2
CDR3nt: TGTGCCAGCAGTTCGGGACTAGCGGGTTCTATCTACGAGCAGTACTTC
CDR3aa: CASSSGLAGSIYEQYF

abundance: -
v_gene: TRBV28
j_gene: TRBJ2-5
d_gene: TRBD2
CDR3nt: TGTGCCAGCAGTCCCCCGAGAGCGGGGCCACAAGAGACCCAGTACTTC
CDR3aa: CASSPPRAGPQETQYF

abundance: -
v_gene: TRBV27
j_gene: TRBJ1-5
d_gene: -
CDR3nt: TGTGCCAGCAGGACCGGATCAGGGGCACAGCCCCAGCATTTT
CDR3aa: CASRTGSGAQPQHF

abundance: -
v_gene: TRBV7-2
j_gene: TRBJ1-2
d_gene: -
CDR3nt: TGTGCCAGCCAACGCGGGGGAGGGTCCCCGGCCTATGGCTACACCTTC
CDR3aa: CASQRGGGSPAYGYTF

abundance: -
v_gene: TRBV4-1
j_gene: TRBJ2-1
d_gene: -
CDR3nt: TGCGCCAGCAGCCAAGGTGGGCGGGGCCCCCTCTACAATGAGCAGTTCTTC
CDR3aa: CASSQGGRGPLYNEQFF

abundance: -
v_gene: TRBV12-3/TRBV12-4
j_gene: TRBJ1-1
d_gene: TRBD1
CDR3nt: TGTGCCAGCATGGACAGGCTGCGCGCTTTCTTT
CDR3aa: CASMDRLRAFF

abundance: -
v_gene: TRBV29-1
j_gene: TRBJ2-7
d_gene: TRBD2
CDR3nt: TGCAGCGTCGTGGGGTACGGCGGGAGGGCCGGCGAGCAGTACTTC
CDR3aa: CSVVGYGGRAGEQYF

abundance: once
v_gene: TRBV4-1
j_gene: TRBJ2-7
d_gene: -
CDR3nt: TGCGCCAGCAGCCAGGGGGGACTGGTCTCCTACGAGCAGTACTTC
CDR3aa: CASSQGGLVSYEQYF

abundance: -
v_gene: TRBV19
j_gene: TRBJ2-7
d_gene: -
CDR3nt: TGTGCCAGTAGTATTTTTTACGGGAGTCTAGTCCCCTACGAGCAGTACTTC
CDR3aa: CASSIFYGSLVPYEQYF

abundance: few
v_gene: TRBV28
j_gene: TRBJ2-5
d_gene: -
CDR3nt: TGTGCCAGCAGTTTAGGGGGGAGAGAGACCCAGTACTTC
CDR3aa: CASSLGGRETQYF

abundance: -
v_gene: TRBV2
j_gene: TRBJ2-1
d_gene: -
CDR3nt: TGTGCCAGCAGTTCGACTCAATACAATGAGCAGTTCTTC
CDR3aa: CASSSTQYNEQFF

abundance: once
v_gene: TRBV7-9
j_gene: TRBJ2-7
d_gene: -
CDR3nt: TGTGCCAGCAGCTCGCCGGTTGCGGACGAGCAGTACTTC
CDR3aa: CASSSPVADEQYF

abundance: -
v_gene: TRBV15
j_gene: TRBJ2-2
d_gene: -
CDR3nt: TGTGCCACCAGCAGAGATCAGGGCGACACCGGGGAGCTGTTTTTT
CDR3aa: CATSRDQGDTGELFF

abundance: -
v_gene: TRBV27
j_gene: TRBJ1-2
d_gene: TRBD1
CDR3nt: TGTGCCAGCAGTTTGACAGGGAGAGAGGGCTACACCTTC
CDR3aa: CASSLTGREGYTF

abundance: -
v_gene: TRBV28
j_gene: TRBJ2-7
d_gene: -
CDR3nt: TGTGCCAGCAGTTTATCGGTTGGCGAGCAGTACTTC
CDR3aa: CASSLSVGEQYF

abundance: -
v_gene: TRBV29-1
j_gene: TRBJ2-1
d_gene: TRBD2
CDR3nt: TGCAGCGCCGTACTAGCGGGAGTGGGCAATGAGCAGTTCTTC
CDR3aa: CSAVLAGVGNEQFF

abundance: -
v_gene: TRBV10-3
j_gene: TRBJ2-2
d_gene: TRBD2
CDR3nt: TGTGCCATCAGTGAGGGACTAGCGGTGGGGGCCGGGGAGCTGTTTTTT
CDR3aa: CAISEGLAVGAGELFF